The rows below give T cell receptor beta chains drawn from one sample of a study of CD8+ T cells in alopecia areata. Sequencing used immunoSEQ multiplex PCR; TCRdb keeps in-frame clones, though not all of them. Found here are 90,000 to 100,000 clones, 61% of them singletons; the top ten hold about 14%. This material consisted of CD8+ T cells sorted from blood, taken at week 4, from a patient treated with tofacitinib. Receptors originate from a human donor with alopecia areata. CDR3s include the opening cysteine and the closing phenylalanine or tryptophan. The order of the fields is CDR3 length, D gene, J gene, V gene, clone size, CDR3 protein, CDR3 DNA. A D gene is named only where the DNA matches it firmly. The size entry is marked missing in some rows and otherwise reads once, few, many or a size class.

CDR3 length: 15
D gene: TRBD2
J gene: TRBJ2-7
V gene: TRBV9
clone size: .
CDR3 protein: CASSSETSASYEQYF
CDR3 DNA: TGTGCCAGCAGCTCCGAAACTAGCGCATCCTACGAGCAGTACTTC

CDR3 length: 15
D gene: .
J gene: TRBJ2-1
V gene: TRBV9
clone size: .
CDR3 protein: CASSVGASGYNEQFF
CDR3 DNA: TGTGCCAGCAGCGTGGGGGCTAGCGGCTACAATGAGCAGTTCTTC

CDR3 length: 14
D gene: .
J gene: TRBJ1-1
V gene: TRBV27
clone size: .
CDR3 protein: CASSSSLWNTEAFF
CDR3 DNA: TGTGCCAGCAGTTCCTCGCTTTGGAACACTGAAGCTTTCTTT

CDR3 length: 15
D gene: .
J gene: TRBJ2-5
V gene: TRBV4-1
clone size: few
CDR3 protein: CASSQGMGSQETQYF
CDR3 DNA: TGCGCCAGCAGCCAAGGAATGGGATCTCAAGAGACCCAGTACTTC

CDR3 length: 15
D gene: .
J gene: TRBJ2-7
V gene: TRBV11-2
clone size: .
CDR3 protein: CASSLVAVLSIEQYF
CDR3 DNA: TGTGCCAGCAGCTTAGTCGCGGTGTTATCGATCGAGCAGTACTTC

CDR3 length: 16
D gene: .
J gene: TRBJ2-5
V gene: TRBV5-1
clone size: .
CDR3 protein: CASSRFGAGPQETQYF
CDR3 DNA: TGCGCCAGCAGCCGATTTGGTGCAGGGCCTCAAGAGACCCAGTACTTC

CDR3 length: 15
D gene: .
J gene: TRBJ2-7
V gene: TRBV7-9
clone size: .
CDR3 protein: CASSWDGKSGYEQYF
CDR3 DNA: TGTGCCAGCAGCTGGGACGGGAAGTCGGGCTACGAGCAGTACTTC

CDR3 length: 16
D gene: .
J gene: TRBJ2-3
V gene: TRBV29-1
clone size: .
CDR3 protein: CSVELSSVVFTDTQYF
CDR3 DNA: TGCAGCGTTGAACTAAGCAGCGTAGTCTTCACAGATACGCAGTATTTT

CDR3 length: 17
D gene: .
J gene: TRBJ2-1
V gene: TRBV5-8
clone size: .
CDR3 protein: CASSYPGVGASYNEQFF
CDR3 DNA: TGTGCCAGCAGCTATCCTGGTGTGGGAGCGTCCTACAATGAGCAGTTCTTC

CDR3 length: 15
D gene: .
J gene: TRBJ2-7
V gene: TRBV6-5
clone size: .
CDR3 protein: CATTSLRMGAYEQYF
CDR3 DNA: TGTGCCACCACCTCTCTAAGGATGGGGGCCTACGAGCAGTACTTC

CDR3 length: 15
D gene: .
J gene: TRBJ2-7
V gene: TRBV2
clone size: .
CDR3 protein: CASSEASLLGHEQYF
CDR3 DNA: TGTGCCAGCAGTGAAGCCTCCCTCCTGGGCCACGAGCAGTACTTC

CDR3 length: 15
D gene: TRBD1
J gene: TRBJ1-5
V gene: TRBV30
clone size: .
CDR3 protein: CAWSHVGQLNQPQHF
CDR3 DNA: TGTGCCTGGAGTCATGTGGGACAGCTCAATCAGCCCCAGCATTTT

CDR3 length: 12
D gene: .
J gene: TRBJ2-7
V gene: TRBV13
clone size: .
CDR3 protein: CASSLMRNEQYF
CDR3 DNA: TGTGCCAGCAGCTTAATGCGGAACGAGCAGTACTTC

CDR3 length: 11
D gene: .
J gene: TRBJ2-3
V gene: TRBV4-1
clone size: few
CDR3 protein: CASSQMGSQYF
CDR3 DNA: TGCGCCAGCAGCCAAATGGGGTCGCAGTATTTT

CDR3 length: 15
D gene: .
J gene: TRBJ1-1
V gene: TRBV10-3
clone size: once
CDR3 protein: CAISTSQGVHTEAFF
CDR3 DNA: TGTGCCATCAGTACATCCCAGGGAGTACACACTGAAGCTTTCTTT

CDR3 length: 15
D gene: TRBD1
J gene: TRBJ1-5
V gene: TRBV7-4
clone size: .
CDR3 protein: CASSQGTGSNQPQHF
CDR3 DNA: TGTGCCAGCAGCCAGGGGACAGGCAGCAATCAGCCCCAGCATTTT

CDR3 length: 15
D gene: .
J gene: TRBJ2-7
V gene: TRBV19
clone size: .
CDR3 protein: CASSWSDGSSYEQYF
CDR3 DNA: TGTGCCAGTAGTTGGTCGGACGGTAGCTCCTACGAGCAGTACTTC

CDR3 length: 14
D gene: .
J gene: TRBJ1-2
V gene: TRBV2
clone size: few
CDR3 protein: CASSEDGGNYGYTF
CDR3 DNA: TGTGCCAGCAGTGAGGACGGGGGTAACTATGGCTACACCTTC

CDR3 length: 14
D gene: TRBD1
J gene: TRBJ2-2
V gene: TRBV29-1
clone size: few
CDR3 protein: CSVTGGMNTGELFF
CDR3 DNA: TGCAGCGTGACAGGGGGCATGAACACCGGGGAGCTGTTTTTT

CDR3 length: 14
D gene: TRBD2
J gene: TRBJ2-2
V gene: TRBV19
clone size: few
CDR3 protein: CASRASGSPGELFF
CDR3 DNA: TGTGCCAGTCGTGCTAGCGGGAGTCCCGGGGAGCTGTTTTTT

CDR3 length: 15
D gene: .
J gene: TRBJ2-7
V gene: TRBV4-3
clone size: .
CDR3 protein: CASSQDSGYGYEQYF
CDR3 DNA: TGCGCCAGCAGCCAAGATTCGGGTTACGGCTACGAGCAGTACTTC

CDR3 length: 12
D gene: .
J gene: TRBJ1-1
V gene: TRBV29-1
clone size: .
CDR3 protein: CSVRDLNTEAFF
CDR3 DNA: TGCAGCGTCCGGGACCTGAACACTGAAGCTTTCTTT

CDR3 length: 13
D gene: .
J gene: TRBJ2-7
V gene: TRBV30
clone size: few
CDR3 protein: CAWSRGPRDEQYF
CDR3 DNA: TGTGCCTGGTCAAGGGGACCGAGGGACGAGCAGTACTTC

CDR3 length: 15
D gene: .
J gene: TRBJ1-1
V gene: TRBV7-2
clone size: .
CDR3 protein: CASSLAGEMNTEAFF
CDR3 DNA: TGTGCCAGCAGCTTAGCGGGGGAAATGAACACTGAAGCTTTCTTT

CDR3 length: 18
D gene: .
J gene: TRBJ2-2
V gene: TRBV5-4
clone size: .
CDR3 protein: CASSLDLRGTTYTGELFF
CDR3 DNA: TGTGCCAGCAGCTTGGACCTTCGGGGGACAACTTACACCGGGGAGCTGTTTTTT

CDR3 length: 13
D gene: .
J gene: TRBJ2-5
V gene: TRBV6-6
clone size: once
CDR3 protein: CASRPGLEETQYF
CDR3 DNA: TGTGCCAGCAGACCCGGACTCGAAGAGACCCAGTACTTC

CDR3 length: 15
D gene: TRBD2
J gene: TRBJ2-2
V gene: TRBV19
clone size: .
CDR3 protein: CASLGTSGVIGELFF
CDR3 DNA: TGTGCCAGTCTCGGGACTAGCGGAGTCATCGGGGAGCTGTTTTTT

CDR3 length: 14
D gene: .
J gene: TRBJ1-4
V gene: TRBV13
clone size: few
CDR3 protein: CASSRGTTNEKLFF
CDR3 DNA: TGTGCCAGCAGCCGAGGGACAACTAATGAAAAACTGTTTTTT

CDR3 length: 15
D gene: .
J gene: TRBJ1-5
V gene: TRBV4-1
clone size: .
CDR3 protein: CASSQDLSFNQPQHF
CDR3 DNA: TGCGCCAGCAGCCAAGATTTGAGTTTCAATCAGCCCCAGCATTTT

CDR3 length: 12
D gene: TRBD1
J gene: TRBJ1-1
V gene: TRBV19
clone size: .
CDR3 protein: CASRQGSTEAFF
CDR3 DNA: TGTGCCAGTAGACAGGGGAGCACTGAAGCTTTCTTT